The clone carrying this T cell receptor (beta chain) was seen a few times. The data belong to a study of cytomegalovirus exposure and HLA in healthy donors. Across the study: From 150 million to 200 million T cells, an earlier analysis saw 90 million to 130 million unique TCR beta sequences.

Trimming removed 6 bases from V and 3 bases from J, with 15 bases in between. Germline loops: CDR1 SGHTA, CDR2 FQGNSA. The CDR3 has 16 residues. Both 60 Vbeta primers and 13 Jbeta primers went into the PCR. Method: immunoSEQ multiplex PCR; TCRdb's copy keeps in-frame clones and lacks some. The table lists 150,000 to 200,000 clones, 70% to 85% of them singletons. Sample: PBMCs. The sequence was obtained from a woman aged 25-40 years in good health and CMV-seropositive. The genes are TRBV7-2 and TRBJ1-6, with a weak D call TRBD1 (5 bases). Here the CDR3 reads CASSRYGHLYNSPLHF. CDR3 DNA sequence: TGTGCCAGCAGTCGTTATGGACACCTCTATAATTCACCCCTCCACTTT. Supplemented by reference TRBV7-2 and TRBJ1-6, the full variable domain reads GAGVSQSPSNKVTEKGKDVELRCDPISGHTALYWYRQSLGQGLEFLIYFQGNSAPDKSGLPSDRFSAERTGGSVSTLTIQRTQQEDSAVYLCASSRYGHLYNSPLHFGNGTRLTVT.